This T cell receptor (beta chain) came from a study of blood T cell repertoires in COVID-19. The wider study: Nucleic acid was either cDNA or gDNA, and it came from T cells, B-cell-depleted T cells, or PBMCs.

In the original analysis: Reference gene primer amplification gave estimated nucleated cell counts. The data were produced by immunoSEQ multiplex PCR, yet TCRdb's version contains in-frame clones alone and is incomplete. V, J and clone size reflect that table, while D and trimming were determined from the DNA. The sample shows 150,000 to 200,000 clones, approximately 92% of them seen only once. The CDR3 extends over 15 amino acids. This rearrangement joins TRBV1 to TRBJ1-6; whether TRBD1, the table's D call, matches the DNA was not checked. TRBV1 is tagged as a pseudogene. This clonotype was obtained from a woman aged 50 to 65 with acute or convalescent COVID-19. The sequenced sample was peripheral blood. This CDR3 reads CTSSGPGTPCSPLHF. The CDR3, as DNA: TGCACCAGCAGCGGACCCGGGACACCGTGTTCACCCCTCCACTTT.